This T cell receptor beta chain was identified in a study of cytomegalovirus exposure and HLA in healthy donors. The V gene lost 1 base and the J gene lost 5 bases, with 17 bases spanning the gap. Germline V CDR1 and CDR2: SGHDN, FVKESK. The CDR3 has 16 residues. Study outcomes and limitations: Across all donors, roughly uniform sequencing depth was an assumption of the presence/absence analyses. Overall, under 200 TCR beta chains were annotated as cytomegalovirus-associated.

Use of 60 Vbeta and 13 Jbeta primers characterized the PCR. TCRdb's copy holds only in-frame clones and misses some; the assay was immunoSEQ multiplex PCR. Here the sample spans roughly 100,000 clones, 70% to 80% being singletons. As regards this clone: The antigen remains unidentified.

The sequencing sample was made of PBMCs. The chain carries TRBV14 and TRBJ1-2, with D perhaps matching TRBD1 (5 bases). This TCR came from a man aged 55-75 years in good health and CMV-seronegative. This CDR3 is CASSQGLRRGQYGYTF. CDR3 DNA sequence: TGTGCCAGCAGCCAAGGCCTTAGACGCGGACAATATGGCTACACCTTC. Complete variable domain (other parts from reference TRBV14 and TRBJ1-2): EAGVTQFPSHSVIEKGQTVTLRCDPISGHDNLYWYRRVMGKEIKFLLHFVKESKQDESGMPNNRFLAERTGGTYSTLKVQPAELEDSGVYFCASSQGLRRGQYGYTFGSGTRLTVV.